These 29 T cell receptor beta chains were all obtained from the same sample, sequenced in a study of a mutant IDH1 vaccine in newly diagnosed glioma. The time point denotes: baseline, week 1 (first vaccination visit). Specified treatment: pre-vaccination baseline after standard-of-care therapy. Data came from immunoSEQ multiplex PCR; TCRdb stores just in-frame clones and leaves some out. The data show tens of thousands of clones, with around 88% seen just once and approximately 4.2% held by the top ten. Sequenced here: peripheral blood mononuclear cells (PBMCs), sampled from a glioma patient treated with radiotherapy, temozolomide or both. The receptors were gathered from a woman between 18 and 29 years old with glioma. Some clones in this sample may be carry-over from other donors' samples.

The chain links TRBV19 to TRBJ1-6; D is possibly TRBD1 (5 bases). CDR1 is LNHDA, CDR2 SQIVND, per germline (reference sequence). V was clipped by 4 bases and J by 0 bases, with 16 bases between them. CDR3 size: 18 residues. CDR3: CASSTLGRESSYNSPLHF. CDR3 in DNA: TGTGCCAGTAGTACCTTGGGACGGGAGAGCTCCTATAATTCACCCCTCCACTTT.

The CDR3 coding sequence is TGTGCCAGCAGCCCCCATGGGGGCGCCGGGACATTGGGTGGCTACACCTTC. Translation gives CASSPHGGAGTLGGYTF. This chain joins TRBV7-2 and TRBJ1-2; tentatively, D is TRBD1 (6 bases). CDR3 length: 17 amino acids. Trimming took 5 bases from V and 7 from J, leaving 26 bases between them. CDR1 and CDR2 from the germline V gene are SGHTA and FQGNSA.

This clone was recorded only once. The V call is TRBV5-1, the J call TRBJ2-7; D not certain. Between the trimmed V and J ends, which lost 0 bases and 5 bases, there was a span of 6 bases. The CDR3 spans 12 residues. CDR1 SGHRS and CDR2 YFSETQ come from the germline V gene. The CDR3 DNA reads TGCGCCAGCAGCTTGGGGGTTAACGAGCAGTACTTC. This encodes CASSLGVNEQYF.

In this sample, this clone turned up a few times. The chain is built from TRBV6-5 and TRBJ1-1; 7 bases match TRBD1. Germline trimming cut 2 bases from V and 1 base from J; bases unmatched to any gene: 7. The CDR3 spans 16 residues. Germline lookup yields CDR1 MNHEY and CDR2 SVGAGI. The CDR3 DNA is TGTGCCAGCAGTTACCTGACCGGGACAGCGAACACTGAAGCTTTCTTT. This sequence encodes CASSYLTGTANTEAFF.

This clone appeared a single time. The chain couples TRBV6-5 to TRBJ2-7, with unresolved D. The germline gives CDR1 MNHEY, CDR2 SVGAGI. The V end lost 6 bases, the J end lost 6 bases, and 9 bases lay between the germline ends. CDR3 length: 11 residues. The CDR3 is CASSSRSEQYF. In nucleotides, the CDR3 is TGTGCCAGCAGCTCCCGGTCCGAGCAGTACTTC.

V is TRBV19 and J is TRBJ1-2, with D unclear. Germline assignment: CDR1 LNHDA and CDR2 SQIVND (reference sequence). CDR3 length equals 14 residues. V was shortened by 7 bases and J by 4 bases, with 16 bases between the two germline ends. The CDR3 DNA reads TGTGCCAGTACCATATCGCAAACGTCCTATGGCTACACCTTC. This sequence encodes CASTISQTSYGYTF.

V usage is TRBV7-2 and J usage is TRBJ1-1; D not certain. The V gene lost 4 bases and the J gene lost 7 bases, with 13 bases spanning the gap. There are 13 residues in the CDR3. Germline CDR1 SGHTA, CDR2 FQGNSA. For the CDR3, the DNA is TGTGCCAGCAGCTCGAGCGCTCACCTTGAAGCTTTCTTT. Protein: CASSSSAHLEAFF.

The chain employs TRBV5-6 and TRBJ1-2; possibly TRBD1 for D (5 bases). Trimming removed 4 bases from V and 7 bases from J, with 17 bases in between. The CDR3 sequence is 14 residues long. Germline V lookup: CDR1 SGHDT, CDR2 YYEEEE. The CDR3 here is CASSAGGRVIGYTF. The CDR3 nucleotides read TGTGCCAGCAGCGCGGGGGGGAGAGTAATTGGCTACACCTTC. The full variable domain, its missing parts supplied by reference TRBV5-6 and TRBJ1-2, is DAGVTQSPTHLIKTRGQQVTLRCSPKSGHDTVSWYQQALGQGPQFIFQYYEEEERQRGNFPDRFSGHQFPNYSSELNVNALLLGDSALYLCASSAGGRVIGYTFGSGTRLTVV.

This rearrangement joins TRBV4-1 to TRBJ2-1, with 7 bases that match TRBD2. V was clipped by 1 base and J by 0 bases; unmatched bases: 6. CDR3 length equals 17 residues. CDR1 is MGHRA, CDR2 YSYEKL, per germline. CDR3 nucleotides: TGCGCCAGCAGCCAAGTCCGCGGGGGTGACTCCTACAATGAGCAGTTCTTC. It encodes CASSQVRGGDSYNEQFF.

This rearrangement joins TRBV10-3 to TRBJ2-3; 12 bases map to TRBD2. J was trimmed by 8 bases and V by 6 bases; bases with no gene match: 12. The CDR3 has 16 residues. The germline V gene encodes CDR1 ENHRY and CDR2 SYGVKD. CDR3 residues: CAIRSPTSGGPGTQYF. The DNA of the CDR3 is TGTGCCATCAGATCTCCAACTAGCGGGGGGCCCGGTACGCAGTATTTT.

The rearrangement joins TRBV11-2 to TRBJ2-5; no reliable D call. Trimming removed 1 base from V and 7 bases from J, with 7 bases in between. This CDR3 has 12 amino acids. The germline V gene has CDR1 SGHAT and CDR2 FQNNGV. DNA of the CDR3: TGTGCCAGCAGCTTAGGCGACGGGACCCAGTACTTC. It specifies CASSLGDGTQYF.

V usage is TRBV7-8 and J usage is TRBJ1-4, with D unresolved. CDR3 length: 15 residues. The V end lost 4 bases, the J end lost 7 bases, and 16 bases lay between the germline ends. The germline V gene encodes CDR1 SGHVS and CDR2 FQNEAQ. CDR3 coding DNA: TGTGCCAGCAGCTATACCGGGCTAGAAGGTGAAAAACTGTTTTTT. Translating it yields CASSYTGLEGEKLFF.

This clone was seen only a few times. The chain links TRBV6-5 to TRBJ1-2; D ambiguous. There are 15 residues in the CDR3. CDR1 MNHEY and CDR2 SVGAGI come from the germline V gene. Trimming shortened V by 4 bases and J by 1 base, and 13 bases separated the two germline ends. CDR3 residues: CASSSRSTFNYGYTF. The CDR3 region has the DNA TGTGCCAGCAGTTCCCGGTCTACTTTTAACTATGGCTACACCTTC.

The chain is built from TRBV15 and TRBJ1-5, with D possibly being TRBD1 (5 bases). CDR1 is LNHNV, CDR2 YYDKDF, per germline (reference sequence). There are 12 residues in the CDR3. Trimming left V 5 bases short and J 7 bases short, with 9 bases between. The CDR3 sequence: CATSRDGQPQHF. The CDR3 DNA follows: TGTGCCACCAGCCGGGACGGGCAGCCCCAGCATTTT.

The chain employs TRBV5-4 and TRBJ1-1; TRBD1 might be the D (6 bases). The CDR3 is 16 amino acids. Germline values: CDR1 SGHNT, CDR2 YYREEE (reference sequence). Trimming took 0 bases from V and 3 from J, leaving 15 bases between them. CDR3 sequence reads: CASSLARGALDTEAFF. CDR3 in DNA: TGTGCCAGCAGCTTGGCTCGGGGGGCGCTTGACACTGAAGCTTTCTTT.

This chain links TRBV30 with TRBJ2-5; D unclear. Germline-derived CDR1 and CDR2 are GTSNPN and SVGIG (reference sequence). The V end was cut by 1 base, the J end by 1 base, with 16 bases between. CDR3 length: 16 amino acids. CDR3 loop: CAWSEPAPGAQETQYF. The CDR3 nucleotides are TGTGCCTGGAGTGAGCCCGCCCCGGGTGCCCAAGAGACCCAGTACTTC.

V is TRBV15 and J is TRBJ2-7; no firm D call. Germline V gene lookup returns CDR1 LNHNV and CDR2 YYDKDF (reference sequence). The V end lost 3 bases, the J end lost 0 bases, and 9 bases lay between the germline ends. The CDR3 sequence is 14 residues long. The CDR3 reads CATSSILSSYEQYF. The CDR3 DNA follows: TGTGCCACCAGCAGCATTCTCAGCTCCTACGAGCAGTACTTC.

This clone was seen only once. The gene calls are TRBV2 and TRBJ1-1, with D perhaps TRBD1 (6 bases). Between the trimmed V and J ends, which lost 4 bases and 1 base, there was a span of 22 bases. Per the germline V gene, CDR1 is SNHLY and CDR2 is FYNNEI. The CDR3 is 18 amino acids. The CDR3 is CASSGPRDSGGANTEAFF. For the CDR3, the DNA is TGTGCCAGCAGTGGACCAAGGGACTCCGGGGGGGCGAACACTGAAGCTTTCTTT.

The V call is TRBV19, the J call TRBJ2-5; 13 nucleotides match TRBD2. Germline-derived CDR1 and CDR2 are LNHDA and SQIVND (reference sequence). V shed 4 bases and J 5 bases; nucleotides not matched to a gene: 7. The CDR3 is 16 amino acids. DNA of the CDR3: TGTGCCAGTAGTACTGGACTAGCGGGAGTCACGGAGACCCAGTACTTC. Encoded protein: CASSTGLAGVTETQYF. The full variable domain, rest sourced from reference TRBV19 and TRBJ2-5, is DGGITQSPKYLFRKEGQNVTLSCEQNLNHDAMYWYRQDPGQGLRLIYYSQIVNDFQKGDIAEGYSVSREKKESFPLTVTSAQKNPTAFYLCASSTGLAGVTETQYFGPGTRLLVL.

The chain links TRBV4-3 to TRBJ2-3; 13 bases are a match to TRBD2. This CDR3 contains 16 residues. The ends lost 3 bases at V and 9 bases at J; junction bases unmatched: 9. Germline CDR1 reads LGHNA; CDR2 reads YSLEER. CDR3 protein: CASSQGTSGALVTQYF. The CDR3 coding sequence is TGCGCCAGCAGCCAGGGGACTAGCGGGGCCTTAGTAACGCAGTATTTT.

This sequence joins TRBV11-3 and TRBJ1-5; weak D call: TRBD1 (6 bases). CDR1 and CDR2 (germline): SGHNT, YENEEA. Between the trimmed V and J ends, which lost 5 bases and 7 bases, there was a span of 21 bases. The CDR3 runs to 16 residues. The CDR3 DNA reads TGTGCCAGCAGCCCCCGCGGGGACACAGGGAGCCAGCCCCAGCATTTT. As protein: CASSPRGDTGSQPQHF.

The chain is built from TRBV27 and TRBJ1-2, with 7 bases matching TRBD1. CDR1 and CDR2 from the germline V gene are MNHEY and SMNVEV (reference sequence). The junction had 5 bases not matched to a gene; V was cut back by 6 bases and J by 4 bases. The CDR3 loop spans 13 amino acids. For the CDR3, the DNA is TGTGCCAGCAGCATACAGGGGACCTATGGCTACACCTTC. Translation: CASSIQGTYGYTF.

CDR3 residues: CASSVGGQGSHEQYF. CDR3 DNA sequence: TGTGCCAGCAGCGTAGGGGGACAGGGGAGCCACGAGCAGTACTTC. The chain carries TRBV9 and TRBJ2-7, with 10 bases aligning to TRBD1. This CDR3 has 15 residues. J gave up 5 bases and V 0 bases, and 5 bases lay outside the gene matches. From germline, CDR1 is SGDLS and CDR2 YYNGEE.

The chain combines TRBV7-9 with TRBJ1-2; D uncertain. This CDR3 region has 14 residues. Germline values: CDR1 SEHNR, CDR2 FQNEAQ (reference sequence). V lost 1 base and J 8 bases, leaving 14 bases between the germline ends. The CDR3 protein is CASSLVQEGNGYTF. DNA of the CDR3: TGTGCCAGCAGCTTAGTACAAGAGGGCAACGGCTACACCTTC.

V and J are TRBV27 and TRBJ1-2; 8 positions match TRBD1. The CDR3 extends over 15 amino acids. Germline CDR1 is MNHEY and CDR2 is SMNVEV (reference sequence). Trimming took 4 bases from V and 3 from J; bases not matched to a gene: 7. The CDR3 DNA sequence: TGTGCCAGCAGTTCCGGACAGGGCGAAGACTATGGCTACACCTTC. It codes for CASSSGQGEDYGYTF.

The chain recombines TRBV7-8 with TRBJ1-5; D gene ambiguous. Germline V gives CDR1 SGHVS, CDR2 FQNEAQ. The germline V and J ends were trimmed by 0 bases and 0 bases, with 12 bases remaining between them. The CDR3 covers 17 residues. The CDR3 coding sequence is TGTGCCAGCAGCTTAGCCCGGGTACAGCTTAGCAATCAGCCCCAGCATTTT. It translates to CASSLARVQLSNQPQHF.

This clone has only one observation. The chain has TRBV5-5 and TRBJ1-5; perhaps TRBD1 as D (6 bases). Germline-derived CDR1 and CDR2 are SGHKS and YYEKEE (reference sequence). Trimming shortened V by 2 bases and J by 7 bases, and 13 bases separated the two germline ends. CDR3 size: 14 residues. CDR3 sequence (DNA): TGTGCCAGCAGCTTAACGGGGGCAGGCCAGCCCCAGCATTTT. Its translation is CASSLTGAGQPQHF.

The chain couples TRBV21-1 to TRBJ2-7; TRBD2 was called by the table and not checked on the DNA. TRBV21-1 represents a pseudogene. The CDR3 covers 11 residues. CDR3 loop: CASIDYYEQYF. CDR3 DNA: TGTGCCAGCATAGACTACTACGAGCAGTACTTC.

This chain links TRBV18 with TRBJ1-1; 8 bases align to TRBD1. Germline V lookup: CDR1 KGHSH, CDR2 LQKENI. The length of the CDR3 is 16 residues. Trimming cost V 2 bases and J 5 bases; bases outside gene matches: 10. The CDR3 region has the DNA TGTGCCAGCTCACCAATGCCAGGGGGCGCGGGTACTGAAGCTTTCTTT. It is translated as CASSPMPGGAGTEAFF.